These 20 T cell receptor beta chains were sequenced from one sample in a study of long-term antiretroviral therapy in people with HIV. Runs used v3.0 of the immunoSEQ assay and were done at survey level. Measured with immunoSEQ multiplex PCR; TCRdb has only the in-frame clones, and not every one. The data show approximately 11,000 clones, more than 85% seen once. Sequenced here: unsorted PBMCs, sampled 0.2 years before starting antiretroviral therapy. The receptors were gathered from a middle-aged woman with HIV.

The gene calls are TRBV10-3 and TRBJ2-7; either TRBD1 or TRBD2 may fit D (5 bases each). The CDR3 is made up of 13 amino acids. Trimming stripped 6 bases from V and 4 bases from J, with 13 bases between. The germline V gene encodes CDR1 ENHRY and CDR2 SYGVKD. CDR3 DNA: TGTGCCATCAGCGAGGGGCCCGGATACGAGCAGTACTTC. Translation: CAISEGPGYEQYF.

The chain combines TRBV18 with TRBJ1-1; 9 nucleotides agree with TRBD1. Germline trimming cut 3 bases from V and 5 bases from J; bases unmatched to any gene: 10. This CDR3 contains 16 residues. Germline V CDR1 and CDR2: KGHSH, LQKENI. As DNA, the CDR3 is TGTGCCAGCTCACCTCCAAAGGGACAGGGAAAGACTGAAGCTTTCTTT. Translating gives CASSPPKGQGKTEAFF.

DNA for the CDR3: TGTGCCATCAGTGATGGGACAAATAATCAGCCCCAGCATTTT. Residues: CAISDGTNNQPQHF. The rearrangement links TRBV10-3 to TRBJ1-5; possible D gene TRBD1, 6 bases. Germline CDR1 is ENHRY and CDR2 is SYGVKD. Trimming took off 3 bases at V and 4 bases at J, with 10 bases between the two ends. CDR3 length: 14 residues.

V and J are TRBV7-9 and TRBJ1-3; tentatively, D is TRBD1 (5 bases). Germline values: CDR1 SEHNR, CDR2 FQNEAQ (reference sequence). Trimming pared 0 bases from V and 3 bases from J, leaving 15 bases between. The CDR3 is made up of 17 amino acids. Written as DNA, the CDR3 is TGTGCCAGCAGCTTAGCTCTTGGAGGGGCAGGTGGAAACACCATATATTTT. This translates into CASSLALGGAGGNTIYF.

In this sample, this clone turned up a few times. The chain carries TRBV6-1 and TRBJ2-7, with 11 bases aligning to TRBD2. This CDR3 is 19 amino acids long. Germline V gene lookup returns CDR1 MNHNS and CDR2 SASEGT. J lost 3 bases, V lost 2 bases, and 15 bases had no gene match. CDR3 nucleotide sequence: TGTGCCAGCAGTGAAATTTCCCCACCACTAGCGGGGGACCGCTACGAGCAGTACTTC. Amino acids: CASSEISPPLAGDRYEQYF.

V gene TRBV6-5 combines with J gene TRBJ1-6; D gene ambiguous. Per germline, CDR1 MNHEY and CDR2 SVGAGI. V lost 3 bases and J lost 8, with 17 bases in between. The CDR3 loop spans 16 amino acids. CDR3 in amino acids: CASSYRLDQRDSPLHF. CDR3 sequence (DNA): TGTGCCAGCAGTTATCGTCTGGACCAGAGGGATTCACCCCTCCACTTT.

The rearrangement links TRBV15 to TRBJ1-1; 8 bases line up with TRBD1. The V gene end was trimmed by 8 bases and the J gene end by 0 bases; junction bases not matched to a gene: 8. Per the germline V gene, CDR1 is LNHNV and CDR2 is YYDKDF (reference sequence). The CDR3 contains 15 residues. CDR3 sequence (DNA): TGTGCCACCGGACAGGGCGCACCCATGAACACTGAAGCTTTCTTT. It encodes CATGQGAPMNTEAFF. Using reference TRBV15 and TRBJ1-1 for the parts outside the CDR3, the full variable domain is DAMVIQNPRYQVTQFGKPVTLSCSQTLNHNVMYWYQQKSSQAPKLLFHYYDKDFNNEADTPDNFQSRRPNTSFCFLDIRSPGLGDTAMYLCATGQGAPMNTEAFFGQGTRLTVV.

V and J are TRBV10-3 and TRBJ1-4, with D unresolved. Germline-derived CDR1 and CDR2 are ENHRY and SYGVKD. V lost 0 bases, J lost 3 bases, and 8 bases lay in between. The CDR3 covers 15 residues. In DNA form, the CDR3 reads TGTGCCATCAGTGAGTCTTTCTCGGCTAATGAAAAACTGTTTTTT. Protein sequence: CAISESFSANEKLFF.

The V and J genes are TRBV30 and TRBJ1-2; possibly TRBD1 for D (6 bases). The V end lost 4 bases, the J end lost 10 bases, and 16 bases lay between the germline ends. Looked up from germline, CDR1 is GTSNPN and CDR2 is SVGIG (reference sequence). This CDR3 spans 12 amino acids. The CDR3 reads CAWTIGGGTYTF. CDR3 coding DNA: TGTGCCTGGACCATAGGTGGGGGCACCTACACCTTC.

J is TRBJ1-2 and V is TRBV30; TRBD1 agrees at 8 bases. Unmatched junction bases numbered 3, after V lost 2 bases and J lost 1 base. This CDR3 has 14 residues. Germline assignment: CDR1 GTSNPN and CDR2 SVGIG (reference sequence). CDR3 DNA sequence: TGTGCCTGGAGTACAGGGGGAGGTAACTATGGCTACACCTTC. It encodes CAWSTGGGNYGYTF.

This rearrangement joins TRBV27 to TRBJ2-7; 9 positions match TRBD2. CDR1 MNHEY and CDR2 SMNVEV come from the germline V gene (reference sequence). V lost 0 bases and J lost 4; bases outside the gene matches: 1. The CDR3 loop spans 14 amino acids. The CDR3 nucleotides are TGTGCCAGCAGTTTATCTAGCGGGGGTTACGAGCAGTACTTC. Protein: CASSLSSGGYEQYF.

In this sample, this clone is large. The gene calls are TRBV25-1 and TRBJ2-3; D call uncertain. Germline CDR1 and CDR2: MGHDK and SYGVNS. There are 11 residues in the CDR3. Trimming took off 7 bases at V and 5 bases at J, with 7 bases between the two ends. The CDR3: CASTWGDTQYF. In nucleotides, the CDR3 is TGTGCCAGCACCTGGGGAGATACGCAGTATTTT. The full variable domain, its missing parts supplied by reference TRBV25-1 and TRBJ2-3, is EADIYQTPRYLVIGTGKKITLECSQTMGHDKMYWYQQDPGMELHLIHYSYGVNSTEKGDLSSESTVSRIRTEHFPLTLESARPSHTSQYLCASTWGDTQYFGPGTRLTVL.

This chain connects TRBV18 to TRBJ1-1; the D gene is possibly TRBD1 (6 bases). The CDR3 has 16 residues. V was shortened by 1 base and J by 3 bases, with 15 bases between the two germline ends. Germline loops: CDR1 KGHSH, CDR2 LQKENI. The CDR3 DNA is TGTGCCAGCTCACCACGCCGGGACACTAGGGACACTGAAGCTTTCTTT. This sequence encodes CASSPRRDTRDTEAFF.

This chain connects TRBV9 to TRBJ2-2; D is perhaps TRBD1 or TRBD2 (5 bases each). V lost 2 bases and J 5 bases, leaving 25 bases between the germline ends. From germline, CDR1 is SGDLS and CDR2 YYNGEE. There are 19 residues in the CDR3. The CDR3 bases are TGTGCCAGCAGCGTTAGGGGCACAGAGAGAAGAGGGCGGACCGGGGAGCTGTTTTTT. Its protein product is CASSVRGTERRGRTGELFF.

V usage is TRBV5-4 and J usage is TRBJ2-2; 9 bases match TRBD2. Looked up from germline, CDR1 is SGHNT and CDR2 is YYREEE (reference sequence). The V segment lost 4 bases and the J segment 4 bases; nucleotides outside the gene matches: 11. The CDR3 covers 17 residues. The CDR3 here is CASSEWGRGGGTGELFF. As DNA, the CDR3 is TGTGCCAGCAGCGAATGGGGGCGGGGGGGCGGCACCGGGGAGCTGTTTTTT.

This chain connects TRBV7-2 to TRBJ2-5, with 12 bases aligning to TRBD1. V lost 4 bases and J lost 4; bases outside the gene matches: 10. CDR3 length: 17 amino acids. CDR1 and CDR2 from the germline V gene are SGHTA and FQGNSA. This CDR3 is CASSYTTGTGGRETQYF. The DNA of the CDR3 is TGTGCCAGCAGCTACACCACCGGGACAGGGGGCAGAGAGACCCAGTACTTC.

The rearrangement joins TRBV9 to TRBJ1-6; 8 bases are a match to TRBD1. The germline V gene encodes CDR1 SGDLS and CDR2 YYNGEE. The trim removed 4 bases at V and 11 bases at J, leaving 8 bases unmatched. The CDR3 spans 14 residues. The CDR3: CASSQDRVRTPLHF. The CDR3 region has the DNA TGTGCCAGCAGCCAGGACAGGGTAAGGACACCCCTCCACTTT.

This chain connects TRBV27 to TRBJ1-5, with D tentatively TRBD1 (5 bases). The CDR3 consists of 14 residues. Germline CDR1 is MNHEY and CDR2 is SMNVEV (reference sequence). V shed 3 bases and J shed 5 bases, with 11 bases lying between them. The DNA for the CDR3 is TGTGCCAGCAGTTTGGGGGGTTCGGATCAGCCCCAGCATTTT. This gives the protein CASSLGGSDQPQHF.

The J gene is TRBJ2-1, the V gene TRBV4-1, with 7 bases that match TRBD2. The germline CDR1 and CDR2 sequences are MGHRA and YSYEKL. The CDR3 consists of 16 residues. V lost 1 base and J lost 0; bases outside the gene matches: 3. CDR3 nucleotide sequence: TGCGCCAGCAGCCAAGGGAGCGGGGACTCCTACAATGAGCAGTTCTTC. It codes for CASSQGSGDSYNEQFF.

In this sample, this clone turned up a few times. The chain uses TRBV19 and TRBJ1-4; D is uncertain. This CDR3 comprises 12 residues. Germline lookup yields CDR1 LNHDA and CDR2 SQIVND (reference sequence). The ends were cut back, 3 bases at V and 8 bases at J, with 7 bases in the middle. The CDR3 reads CASSILGEKLFF. CDR3 nucleotides: TGTGCCAGTAGTATCTTAGGGGAAAAACTGTTTTTT.